This entry lists 21 T cell receptor beta chains sequenced from one sample in a study of glioma-infiltrating T cells. Amplification of TCR alpha and beta CDR3 regions from RNA used iRepertoire nested multiplex PCR. Each CDR3 protein gets one entry after TCRdb re-called the multiplex PCR reads with MiXCR. This table holds about 140,000 distinct CDR3 sequences, approximately 40% found once. Sequenced material: glioma tissue, nonneoplastic brain tissue, or PBMCs (not recorded which). These receptors originate from a human donor with low-grade glioma or glioblastoma, undergoing nonglioma brain surgery, or in good health (not recorded which).

This clonotype was counted a few times. This rearrangement joins TRBV28 to TRBJ1-5, with 12 bases aligning to TRBD1. V shed 6 bases, J shed 0 bases, and the junction held 12 bases outside the gene matches. This CDR3 contains 19 residues. CDR1 and CDR2 (germline): MDHEN, SYDVKM. CDR3 sequence: CASRNVGTGGQNSNQPQHF. CDR3 coding DNA: TGTGCCAGCAGGAATGTAGGGACAGGGGGCCAGAATAGCAATCAGCCCCAGCATTTT.

The V gene is TRBV6-5, the J gene TRBJ1-1; weak D call: TRBD1 (6 bases). The CDR3 is made up of 11 amino acids. Germline loops: CDR1 MNHEY, CDR2 SVGAGI. V was clipped by 5 bases and J by 8 bases, with 9 bases between them. CDR3 sequence (DNA): TGTGCCAGCAGTATTGGACAGGAAGCTTTCTTT. Amino acids: CASSIGQEAFF.

This chain joins TRBV5-6 and TRBJ1-1; D is ambiguous. Germline V lookup: CDR1 SGHDT, CDR2 YYEEEE. Trimming cost V 0 bases and J 5 bases, with 11 bases left between them. The length of the CDR3 is 14 residues. The CDR3 nucleotides read TGTGCCAGCAGCTTGGTAACCCCTGGGACTGAAGCTTTCTTT. Translation: CASSLVTPGTEAFF.

The rearrangement joins TRBV25-1 to TRBJ1-2, with D possibly matching TRBD1 (5 bases). Trimming pared 9 bases from V and 3 bases from J, leaving 11 bases between. This CDR3 contains 12 residues. Germline-derived CDR1 and CDR2 are MGHDK and SYGVNS. The CDR3 here is CASSRGDYGYTF. The CDR3, as DNA: TGTGCCAGTTCCCGAGGGGACTATGGCTACACCTTC.

This clonotype was observed a handful of times. The V and J genes are TRBV4-1 and TRBJ1-3; 8 nucleotides agree with TRBD1. With 3 bases clipped from V and 4 bases from J, the junction kept 5 bases outside the gene matches. Per the germline V gene, CDR1 is MGHRA and CDR2 is YSYEKL. This CDR3 is 15 amino acids long. CDR3 region: CASSQTGDSGNTIYF. CDR3 bases: TGCGCCAGCAGCCAGACAGGGGACTCGGGAAACACCATATATTTT.

This clonotype was seen only a few times. This chain uses TRBV6-1 with TRBJ2-7, with D perhaps TRBD1 (7 bases). There are 14 residues in the CDR3. CDR1 and CDR2 (germline): MNHNS, SASEGT. V lost 8 bases to trimming and J lost 1 base, with 15 bases between them. The CDR3 region is CASGTRDRSYEQYF. In DNA form, the CDR3 reads TGTGCCAGCGGAACGCGGGACAGATCCTACGAGCAGTACTTC.

The gene calls are TRBV4-1 and TRBJ2-1; 12 bases agree with TRBD2. Germline V gene lookup returns CDR1 MGHRA and CDR2 YSYEKL. This CDR3 has 16 residues. V lost 2 bases and J lost 9; bases outside the gene matches: 8. The CDR3 DNA reads TGCGCCAGCAGCCAACAGGGGGCTAGCGGGGGGGGTGAGCAGTTCTTC. This codes for CASSQQGASGGGEQFF.

This clonotype was recorded at least ten times. The chain has TRBV20-1 and TRBJ2-1; 11 positions agree with TRBD2. V shed 6 bases, J shed 7 bases, and the junction held 8 bases outside the gene matches. Germline lookup yields CDR1 DFQATT and CDR2 SNEGSKA (reference sequence). The CDR3 consists of 14 residues. The CDR3 spells CSAQTSGSINEQFF. CDR3 DNA sequence: TGCAGTGCCCAAACTAGCGGGAGTATTAATGAGCAGTTCTTC.

The sample holds a few counts of this clonotype. V usage is TRBV6-5 and J usage is TRBJ1-2; D not certain. Trimming cost V 0 bases and J 4 bases, with 12 bases left between them. Germline V gives CDR1 MNHEY, CDR2 SVGAGI. The CDR3 is made up of 15 amino acids. The CDR3 DNA follows: TGTGCCAGCAGTTACTCGAAGTTAGACCCCTATGGCTACACCTTC. Translation: CASSYSKLDPYGYTF.

The sample holds a few counts of this clonotype. The chain has TRBV28 and TRBJ2-1; TRBD1 matches at 9 bases. Germline lookup yields CDR1 MDHEN and CDR2 SYDVKM. With 3 bases clipped from V and 0 bases from J, the junction kept 6 bases outside the gene matches. This CDR3 region has 17 residues. Written as DNA, the CDR3 is TGTGCCAGCAGTTTCCCCCGGGACAGGGACTCCTACAATGAGCAGTTCTTC. Its translation is CASSFPRDRDSYNEQFF.

The genes are TRBV7-9 and TRBJ2-5; D gene ambiguous. The germline gives CDR1 SEHNR, CDR2 FQNEAQ (reference sequence). This CDR3 is 14 amino acids long. The V end lost 5 bases, the J end lost 1 base, and 11 bases lay between the germline ends. The CDR3 DNA sequence: TGTGCCAGCAGCCCGGTGGGTAGCCAAGAGACCCAGTACTTC. As protein: CASSPVGSQETQYF.

The rearrangement uses TRBV7-9 and TRBJ2-5, with 12 bases fitting TRBD2. This CDR3 comprises 16 residues. The germline CDR1 and CDR2 sequences are SEHNR and FQNEAQ (reference sequence). J was trimmed by 1 base and V by 7 bases; bases with no gene match: 7. DNA for the CDR3: TGTGCCAGCAACCTCAGACTAGCGGGAGTCCAAGAGACCCAGTACTTC. This sequence encodes CASNLRLAGVQETQYF.

This clonotype was observed at least ten times. The chain has TRBV6-1 and TRBJ2-3; 9 bases map to TRBD1. Per the germline V gene, CDR1 is MNHNS and CDR2 is SASEGT. With V trimmed by 7 bases and J by 3 bases, 14 bases remained unmatched. This CDR3 region has 17 residues. As DNA, the CDR3 is TGTGCCAGCACCCCGGTTGGACAGGGGAAGAGGACAGATACGCAGTATTTT. Its translation is CASTPVGQGKRTDTQYF.

This clonotype was seen more than once but under ten times. The rearrangement uses TRBV6-1 and TRBJ2-1; 13 positions match TRBD2. The CDR3 has 15 residues. The V and J ends lost 6 bases and 6 bases, in that order; junction bases with no gene match: 5. Germline V CDR1 and CDR2: MNHNS, SASEGT. CDR3 region: CASRRTSGGFNEQFF. The CDR3 DNA sequence: TGTGCCAGCAGAAGGACTAGCGGGGGTTTCAATGAGCAGTTCTTC.

V gene TRBV12-3 or TRBV12-4 combines with J gene TRBJ1-3; the D is unclear. The V gene lost 1 base and the J gene lost 2 bases, with 9 bases spanning the gap. There are 15 residues in the CDR3. CDR3: CASSLGVRTGNTIYF. CDR3 in DNA: TGTGCCAGCAGTTTAGGGGTACGCACTGGAAACACCATATATTTT.

The V and J genes are TRBV27 and TRBJ2-7; D uncertain. CDR1 is MNHEY and CDR2 is SMNVEV in the germline V gene (reference sequence). CDR3 size: 11 residues. CDR3 in DNA: TGTGCGGTAAGGTGGGCTCACGAGCAGTACTTC. Protein: CAVRWAHEQYF.

This clonotype appeared a single time. The chain joins TRBV7-9 to TRBJ2-7; no firm D call. Germline V lookup: CDR1 SEHNR, CDR2 FQNEAQ (reference sequence). The CDR3 runs to 13 residues. The germline V and J ends were trimmed by 3 bases and 5 bases, with 11 bases remaining between them. CDR3 in DNA: TGTGCCAGCAGCTTGGTGGGGAACCACGAGCAGTACTTC. Translating gives CASSLVGNHEQYF.

The gene calls are TRBV20-1 and TRBJ2-5, with unresolved D. CDR1 is DFQATT, CDR2 SNEGSKA, per germline (reference sequence). This CDR3 spans 10 amino acids. Deletions cut 5 bases from V and 4 bases from J, with 5 bases between. In DNA, the CDR3 is TGCAGTGCTGGCTCAGAGACCCAGTACTTC. Translated, it gives CSAGSETQYF.

This clonotype was detected a few times. The chain links TRBV15 to TRBJ2-7; 9 bases match TRBD1. Trimming at V came to 5 bases and at J to 2 bases, leaving 4 bases not matched to a gene. CDR1 and CDR2 (germline): LNHNV, YYDKDF (reference sequence). The CDR3 length is 14 residues. CDR3 in DNA: TGTGCCACCAGCGCAGACAGGGGGGCCTACGAGCAGTACTTC. Translating gives CATSADRGAYEQYF.

This clonotype came up a few times. This chain links TRBV6-1 with TRBJ2-4, with a possible D match to TRBD1 (6 bases). This CDR3 is 14 amino acids long. Germline lookup yields CDR1 MNHNS and CDR2 SASEGT. Trimming took off 8 bases at V and 6 bases at J, with 17 bases between the two ends. The CDR3 here is CASEPGTDRNIQYF. CDR3 nucleotide sequence: TGTGCCAGCGAACCCGGGACGGACAGAAACATTCAGTACTTC.

This sequence joins TRBV20-1 and TRBJ2-1, with a tentative D call TRBD2 (5 bases). The CDR3 is 14 amino acids. Germline V CDR1 and CDR2: DFQATT, SNEGSKA (reference sequence). The V end was cut by 3 bases, the J end by 7 bases, with 16 bases between. The CDR3 DNA is TGCAGTGCTAGCGGCAAAGGACGGGATAATGAGCAGTTCTTC. This sequence encodes CSASGKGRDNEQFF.